This T cell receptor (beta chain) was recorded in a study of blood T cell repertoires in COVID-19 (dated by TCRdb to about 2020). With regard to the full study: Samples covering the acute and convalescent phases of COVID-19 were provided by collaborators in the United States, Italy and Spain. The material from the prospective study consisted of cDNA or gDNA derived from T cells, B-cell-depleted T cells, or PBMCs. The dataset comprised deeply sampled blood TCRbeta repertoires from subjects exposed to, actively infected with, or recovered from COVID-19. The repertoires were released in a freely available public database meant as a resource for research on the immune response to SARS-CoV-2. The samples were drawn from two sources: the first 160 participants of the ongoing ImmuneRACE study, and over 950 subjects contributed by 6 global collaborators. Sample metadata almost always included a de-identified subject ID, COVID-19 status, age in years and sex. Where available, HLA class I and class II types were obtained from metadata supplied by the sample provider rather than from assay-based typing. Broad study findings and their caveats: How much clinical and demographic metadata was included differed by source and by participant, and the metadata was provided uncurated.

V trim: 0 bases; J trim: 2 bases; unmatched bases: 2. According to the germline V gene, CDR1 reads LGHNA and CDR2 reads YNFKEQ. Spanning cysteine to phenylalanine, the CDR3 consists of 15 amino acids. Solely the CDR3 DNA is kept, with 45 bases framed from the first base. TCRbeta CDR3 regions were amplified from genomic DNA using the immunoSEQ Assay, a bias-controlled multiplex PCR. Under the source paper's analysis protocol: The number of nucleated cells in each sample was estimated from the amplification of reference gene primers within the assay. Sequence reads were collapsed and filtered to measure the absolute abundance of every unique TCRbeta CDR3 rearrangement. For each sample, productive Simpson clonality was calculated as the square root of Simpson's diversity index across productive rearrangements. This immuneACCESS table, as held by TCRdb, lists in-frame sequences with V and J called but not all clones. Of the missing ones, under half trace to an unresolved V gene in checked studies; the others have no known cause. The V and J calls and clone size are taken from that table; D and trimming were inferred from the DNA. This sample lists about 50,000 clones; approximately 89% were detected once. The ten largest make up approximately 6.5% of the sample.

Comments on this clone: Its antigen has not been determined. No base quality information exists; no much larger clone differs at one position.

Each collaborating institution followed its own protocols to collect whole blood in K2EDTA tubes. For TCRbeta analysis, collaborators shipped samples as frozen whole blood, isolated PBMCs, or DNA extracted from either of those sample types. The chain is encoded by TRBV4-2 joined to TRBJ2-3; 7 nucleotides in the junction match TRBD2. The sequencing sample was made of peripheral blood. The receptor comes from a man aged 55-75 years with acute or convalescent COVID-19. CDR3 sequence: CASSQEGRDTDTQYF. The nucleotide sequence reads TGTGCCAGCAGCCAAGAGGGGAGGGACACAGATACGCAGTATTTT.